These 29 T cell receptor beta chains share one sample of origin, sequenced in a study of regulatory T cells in long-lasting Graves disease. Combining iRepertoire HTBI primers with Arm-PCR of CDR3 regions, the authors built TCR beta libraries. TCRdb re-derived calls from the multiplex PCR reads in MiXCR, one entry per CDR3 protein. The table has over 200,000 distinct CDR3 sequences, more than 15% seen once. Time point of the sample: newly diagnosed GD, antithyroid drugs for less than 3 months. PBMC-extracted RNA yielded the TCR library. The sample also formed part of further work on T cells in Graves' hyperthyroidism and ophthalmopathy.

The input for sequencing was peripheral blood mononuclear cells (PBMCs), taken at new diagnosis, from a patient treated with antithyroid drugs. The origin of the receptors is a young woman with Graves disease.

The rearrangement joins TRBV4-1 to TRBJ2-7; the D gene is possibly TRBD2 (6 bases). Germline CDR1 MGHRA, CDR2 YSYEKL. This CDR3 is 20 amino acids long. Trimming removed 1 base at V and 0 bases at J, with 25 bases between. CDR3 sequence (DNA): TGCGCCAGCAGCCAAGGAATCTGGAGGGCCGGGGCCTCAAGCTCCTACGAGCAGTACTTC. Translated, it gives CASSQGIWRAGASSSYEQYF.

To note about this clonotype: This likely traces to a read error, being one base from a far larger clone. The CDR3 DNA is TGTGCCAGCAGCGCCCGGGACCGATCCGCGTATGGCTACACCTTC. Residues: CASSARDRSAYGYTF. The genes are TRBV9 and TRBJ1-2, with D tentatively TRBD1 (5 bases). The germline V gene has CDR1 SGDLS and CDR2 YYNGEE. V was shortened by 3 bases and J by 5 bases, with 17 bases between the two germline ends. The CDR3 spans 15 residues. Supplemented by reference TRBV9 and TRBJ1-2, the full variable domain reads DSGVTQTPKHLITATGQRVTLRCSPRSGDLSVYWYQQSLDQGLQFLIQYYNGEERAKGNILERFSAQQFPDLHSELNLSSLELGDSALYFCASSARDRSAYGYTFGSGTRLTVV.

CDR3 nucleotides: TGTGCCAGTACTGGAAGCTCTGGGGCCAACGTCCTGACTTTC. This encodes CASTGSSGANVLTF. V gene TRBV19 combines with J gene TRBJ2-6, with D unresolved. V was shortened by 7 bases and J by 0 bases, with 7 bases between the two germline ends. Looked up from germline, CDR1 is LNHDA and CDR2 is SQIVND (reference sequence). This CDR3 has 14 amino acids.

The table lists this clonotype with many counts. The chain joins TRBV6-1 to TRBJ1-2; D gene uncertain. V lost 7 bases and J lost 0, with 9 bases in between. The CDR3 length is 13 residues. Per germline, CDR1 MNHNS and CDR2 SASEGT. The chain's CDR3 is CASNRYANYGYTF. In DNA form, the CDR3 reads TGTGCCAGCAACCGCTACGCTAACTATGGCTACACCTTC.

This clonotype has at least ten counts. This chain joins TRBV6-1 and TRBJ1-1; D may be TRBD1 (6 bases). Germline assignment: CDR1 MNHNS and CDR2 SASEGT. The CDR3 extends over 13 amino acids. V gave up 6 bases and J gave up 5 bases, with 13 bases separating them. The CDR3 nucleotides read TGTGCCAGCAGACCAGGGGCAGGTACTGAAGCTTTCTTT. Its translation is CASRPGAGTEAFF.

This CDR3 reads CSVEVKGSNQPQHF. DNA for the CDR3: TGCAGCGTTGAAGTGAAGGGTAGCAATCAGCCCCAGCATTTT. This chain connects TRBV29-1 to TRBJ1-5; D ambiguous. V shed 1 base and J shed 0 bases, with 7 bases lying between them. This CDR3 has 14 residues. CDR1 is SQVTM and CDR2 is ANQGSEA in the germline V gene.

V usage is TRBV2 and J usage is TRBJ2-7; 8 nucleotides agree with TRBD1. CDR1 and CDR2 from the germline V gene are SNHLY and FYNNEI. CDR3 size: 13 residues. The ends lost 7 bases at V and 6 bases at J; junction bases unmatched: 8. The CDR3 region is CASNGQGAGEQYF. The CDR3 region has the DNA TGTGCCAGCAACGGTCAGGGGGCCGGCGAGCAGTACTTC.

This clonotype showed up many times. This sequence joins TRBV12-3 or TRBV12-4 and TRBJ1-5; no reliable D call. Trimming took off 3 bases at V and 4 bases at J, with 13 bases between the two ends. CDR3 length: 15 amino acids. CDR3 loop: CASSFEQGRNQPQHF. The CDR3 DNA follows: TGTGCCAGCAGTTTCGAGCAAGGGAGGAATCAGCCCCAGCATTTT.

This clonotype was recorded at least ten times. This CDR3 is missing its conserved last phenylalanine or tryptophan, likely due to a read error. The rearrangement uses TRBV20-1 and TRBJ1-5, with D possibly being TRBD1 (6 bases). The CDR3 is made up of 14 amino acids. Deletions cut 3 bases from V and 9 bases from J, with 18 bases between. The V gene's germline CDR1 is DFQATT and CDR2 SNEGSKA (reference sequence). The CDR3 region has the DNA TGCAGTGCTAGTCAGGAGGGGGTGACGGGGCCCCAGCATTCT. Amino acid sequence: CSASQEGVTGPQHS.

In this sample, this clonotype turned up many times. This chain links TRBV7-2 with TRBJ1-6; D is possibly TRBD1 (5 bases). The CDR3 spans 13 residues. Deletions cut 4 bases from V and 9 bases from J, with 10 bases between. Germline values: CDR1 SGHTA, CDR2 FQGNSA. CDR3 residues: CASSSGGTSPLHF. The CDR3 DNA follows: TGTGCCAGCAGCTCCGGGGGGACTTCACCCCTCCACTTT.

This clonotype was detected ten times or more. The chain links TRBV24-1 to TRBJ1-2; 12 bases match TRBD1. Germline trimming cut 4 bases from V and 6 bases from J; bases unmatched to any gene: 8. CDR3 length equals 16 residues. Germline V gives CDR1 KGHDR, CDR2 SFDVKD. The CDR3 nucleotides read TGTGCCACCAGTGACCCAGGGACAGGGGGCAAGGATGGCTACACCTTC. This encodes CATSDPGTGGKDGYTF.

This clonotype was detected many times. The chain has TRBV6-5 and TRBJ1-2; 7 nucleotides line up with TRBD1. Germline assignment: CDR1 MNHEY and CDR2 SVGAGI. The CDR3 loop spans 14 amino acids. The V gene end was trimmed by 4 bases and the J gene end by 4 bases; junction bases not matched to a gene: 6. DNA for the CDR3: TGTGCCAGCAGTTTCCAGGGGGTGGGCTATGGCTACACCTTC. Its translation: CASSFQGVGYGYTF.

This clonotype was picked up many times. J is TRBJ1-2 and V is TRBV12-3 or TRBV12-4, with D possibly being TRBD1 (5 bases). The CDR3 extends over 13 amino acids. The ends were cut back, 1 base at V and 9 bases at J, with 12 bases in the middle. Here the CDR3 reads CASSLGDAGRYTF. The CDR3, as DNA: TGTGCCAGCAGTTTAGGGGACGCGGGCCGCTACACCTTC.

This clonotype was observed at least ten times. This chain uses TRBV20-1 with TRBJ2-5; the match to TRBD1 covers 7 bases. J gave up 5 bases and V 2 bases, and 11 bases lay outside the gene matches. CDR3 length: 15 residues. Germline V CDR1 and CDR2: DFQATT, SNEGSKA (reference sequence). The CDR3 DNA sequence: TGCAGTGCTAGACCCCAGGACAGGTCAAAGGAGACCCAGTACTTC. The encoded protein is CSARPQDRSKETQYF.

A word on this clonotype: A much larger clonotype is one base distant, so this may be a read error. V usage is TRBV6-4 and J usage is TRBJ1-1; no clear D. The V end was cut by 3 bases, the J end by 0 bases, with 11 bases between. There are 15 residues in the CDR3. CDR1 and CDR2 from the germline V gene are MRHNA and SNTAGT. The CDR3 reads CASSESNQVNTEAFF. The CDR3 coding sequence is TGTGCCAGCAGTGAGTCGAATCAGGTGAACACTGAAGCTTTCTTT.

This clonotype has only a few counts. It may be a read error: a sequence one base away is much more abundant. The CDR3 nucleotides are TGTGCCACCAGTGATTCGAGAGCGCGGAACACCTACAGTGAGCAGTTCTTC. The encoded protein is CATSDSRARNTYSEQFF. The rearrangement uses TRBV24-1 and TRBJ2-1; D is undetermined. Germline V lookup: CDR1 KGHDR, CDR2 SFDVKD. The CDR3 is made up of 17 amino acids.

The rearrangement uses TRBV4-1 and TRBJ1-5; D not certain. This CDR3 is built from 16 residues. Per the germline V gene, CDR1 is MGHRA and CDR2 is YSYEKL. Trimming pared 0 bases from V and 5 bases from J, leaving 14 bases between. The CDR3 bases are TGCGCCAGCAGCCAAGATCCTCGTCAGCATGATCAGCCCCAGCATTTT. This encodes CASSQDPRQHDQPQHF.

The sample holds many counts of this clonotype. The chain joins TRBV20-1 to TRBJ1-4; D may be TRBD1 (5 bases). The CDR3 consists of 11 residues. Trimming stripped 3 bases from V and 8 bases from J, with 7 bases between. Per germline, CDR1 DFQATT and CDR2 SNEGSKA (reference sequence). The CDR3 coding sequence is TGCAGTGCTAGGGGGGACGAAAAACTGTTTTTT. Its translation: CSARGDEKLFF.

This rearrangement joins TRBV7-9 to TRBJ1-2, with D tentatively TRBD1 (5 bases). The CDR3 is 17 amino acids. Germline CDR1 SEHNR, CDR2 FQNEAQ (reference sequence). The V end lost 4 bases, the J end lost 5 bases, and 23 bases lay between the germline ends. This CDR3 is CASSSYKWGTGSYGYTF. The CDR3 nucleotides read TGTGCCAGCAGCTCCTACAAATGGGGAACAGGAAGTTATGGCTACACCTTC.

The chain couples TRBV10-2 to TRBJ1-1; D possibly corresponds to TRBD1 (5 bases). This CDR3 is built from 17 residues. Germline V gene data show CDR1 as WSHSY and CDR2 as SAAADI. Trimming removed 3 bases at V and 6 bases at J, with 23 bases between. This chain's CDR3 is CASSESYRFRGDAEAFF. As DNA, the CDR3 is TGCGCCAGCAGTGAATCATACAGGTTTCGGGGGGACGCTGAAGCTTTCTTT.

The table lists this clonotype with many counts. CDR3 sequence: CASSRQPLNTGELFF. In nucleotides, the CDR3 is TGTGCCAGCAGTCGACAGCCTCTTAACACCGGGGAGCTGTTTTTT. The chain carries TRBV12-3 or TRBV12-4 and TRBJ2-2; D is perhaps TRBD1 (5 bases). This CDR3 is 15 amino acids long. The ends were cut back, 5 bases at V and 2 bases at J, with 12 bases in the middle.

This clonotype was detected many times. The chain combines TRBV2 with TRBJ1-1; perhaps TRBD1 as D (5 bases). The CDR3 is 15 amino acids. CDR1 and CDR2 from the germline V gene are SNHLY and FYNNEI. V gave up 7 bases and J gave up 5 bases, with 20 bases separating them. The DNA of the CDR3 is TGTGCCAGCATTGAGACGGTGGGGGTCGATACTGAAGCTTTCTTT. It codes for CASIETVGVDTEAFF.

With respect to this clonotype: Germline and junction disagree at one end, which may indicate a read error. The J gene is TRBJ1-2, the V gene TRBV19; possible D gene TRBD1, 6 bases. This CDR3 comprises 14 residues. Germline V gives CDR1 LNHDA, CDR2 SQIVND (reference sequence). CDR3 in amino acids: CAGSEERGARGYTF. As DNA, the CDR3 is TGTGCCGGTAGTGAAGAAAGGGGGGCCAGAGGCTACACCTTC. Based on the CDR3 plus reference TRBV19 and TRBJ1-2, the full variable domain is DGGITQSPKYLFRKEGQNVTLSCEQNLNHDAMYWYRQDPGQGLRLIYYSQIVNDFQKGDIAEGYSVSREKKESFPLTVTSAQKNPTAFYLCAGSEERGARGYTFGSGTRLTVV.

The genes are TRBV29-1 and TRBJ1-5, with a tentative D call TRBD1 (6 bases). Germline assignment: CDR1 SQVTM and CDR2 ANQGSEA. The V and J ends lost 7 bases and 3 bases respectively, with 10 bases between them. This CDR3 is built from 12 residues. The CDR3 bases are TGCAGCGCGGGACATACCAATCAGCCCCAGCATTTT. Protein sequence: CSAGHTNQPQHF.

This chain connects TRBV6-1 to TRBJ2-1; D not resolved. Near its end, the DNA agrees better with TRBJ2-5, so the J call may be wrong. Looked up from germline, CDR1 is MNHNS and CDR2 is SASEGT. This CDR3 region has 11 residues. For the CDR3, the DNA is TGTGCCAGCAGTGCCACAGAGACCCAGTACTTC. It codes for CASSATETQYF.

This clonotype was counted at least ten times. The chain combines TRBV3-1 with TRBJ1-2; D is unclear. Germline V gene data show CDR1 as LGHDT and CDR2 as YNNKEL (reference sequence). The CDR3 has 13 amino acids. V was trimmed by 1 base and J by 6 bases, leaving 9 bases between them. DNA for the CDR3: TGTGCCAGCAGCCAAGTCGACGGGGATGGCTACACCTTC. Translation: CASSQVDGDGYTF. Based on the CDR3 plus reference TRBV3-1 and TRBJ1-2, the full variable domain is DTAVSQTPKYLVTQMGNDKSIKCEQNLGHDTMYWYKQDSKKFLKIMFSYNNKELIINETVPNRFSPKSPDKAHLNLHINSLELGDSAVYFCASSQVDGDGYTFGSGTRLTVV.

This clonotype was seen repeatedly, ten times or more. This sequence joins TRBV12-5 and TRBJ2-7; the D gene is possibly TRBD2 (5 bases). Trimming pared 8 bases from V and 0 bases from J, leaving 14 bases between. In germline, CDR1 is LGHNT, CDR2 FRNRAP. CDR3 length: 14 residues. Written as DNA, the CDR3 is TGTGCTAGTAACACTGGAGGCGGCTCCTACGAGCAGTACTTC. Translated, it gives CASNTGGGSYEQYF.

This clonotype was detected ten times or more. The chain employs TRBV20-1 and TRBJ1-2; D unclear. Trimming took 5 bases from V and 6 from J, leaving 16 bases between them. CDR1 and CDR2 (germline): DFQATT, SNEGSKA (reference sequence). CDR3 length: 13 amino acids. The CDR3 loop is CSAVTEEGNGYTF. CDR3 DNA sequence: TGCAGTGCTGTGACCGAGGAGGGCAATGGCTACACCTTC.

This clonotype has ten or more counts. The V and J genes are TRBV2 and TRBJ1-6; D uncertain. Trimming left V 6 bases short and J 9 bases short, with 9 bases between. The germline V gene has CDR1 SNHLY and CDR2 FYNNEI. This CDR3 spans 12 amino acids. For the CDR3, the DNA is TGTGCCAGCAGAACGTCCACTTCACCCCTCCACTTT. It translates to CASRTSTSPLHF.